This TCR beta chain appears in the sequencing data of a study of cytomegalovirus exposure and HLA in healthy donors. The CDR3 sequence is 14 residues long. Germline CDR1 reads SGHNT; CDR2 reads YENEEA. J lost 4 bases, V lost 1 base, and 4 bases had no gene match. Measured with immunoSEQ multiplex PCR; TCRdb has only the in-frame clones, and not every one. The data contain about 140,000 clones, about 94% of them seen just once; the ten biggest clones take up 1.5% to 2%. This clone was found a few times. This receptor was obtained from a man aged 18-30 years in good health and CMV-seropositive. Input material: PBMCs. This chain connects TRBV11-3 to TRBJ2-7; 7 nucleotides align to TRBD1. DNA of the CDR3: TGTGCCAGCAGCTTAGCTGGGACAGAGTACGAGCAGTACTTC. Translating gives CASSLAGTEYEQYF. The full variable domain, in which reference TRBV11-3 and TRBJ2-7 provide the parts outside the CDR3, is EAGVVQSPRYKIIEKKQPVAFWCNPISGHNTLYWYLQNLGQGPELLIRYENEEAVDDSQLPKDRFSAERLKGVDSTLKIQPAELGDSAVYLCASSLAGTEYEQYFGPGTRLTVT.